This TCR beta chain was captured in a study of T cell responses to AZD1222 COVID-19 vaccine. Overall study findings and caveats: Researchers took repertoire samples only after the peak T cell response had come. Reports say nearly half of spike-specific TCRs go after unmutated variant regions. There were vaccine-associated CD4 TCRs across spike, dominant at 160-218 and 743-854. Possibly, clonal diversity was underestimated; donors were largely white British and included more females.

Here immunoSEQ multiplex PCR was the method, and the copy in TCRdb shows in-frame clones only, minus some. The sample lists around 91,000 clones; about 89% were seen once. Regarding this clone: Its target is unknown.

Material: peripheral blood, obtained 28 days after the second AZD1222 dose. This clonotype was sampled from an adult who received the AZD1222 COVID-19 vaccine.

Here the CDR3 DNA reads TGTGCCAGCACCCAGGCGCTTGCTAATGAAAAACTGTTTTTT. Its translation: CASTQALANEKLFF. The chain carries TRBV11-2 and TRBJ1-4; no definite D call. The CDR3 length is 14 residues. V was cut by 7 bases and J by 3 bases, with 12 bases left in between. The V gene's germline CDR1 is SGHAT and CDR2 FQNNGV.